The TCR beta chain described here comes from a study of tissue T cells after allogeneic stem cell transplantation. Looking at the study overall: Samples with visible lymphocytes on H&E were prioritized for sequencing. Study outcomes and limitations: Alloreactivity or antigen specificity of tissue TCRs was not determined; some clones might be host cells. In patients and mice, blood and spleen missed much of tissue repertoire.

A remark on this clone: The antigen is unknown.

This table comes from immunoSEQ multiplex PCR, and its TCRdb copy is limited to in-frame clones, with some not included. The table has 20,000 to 30,000 clones, 73% seen once. The material was tissue from the ileum, obtained at autopsy. This clonotype originated in a female donor at least 60 years old with lung cancer.

In DNA form, the CDR3 reads TGTGCCAGCAGCTTAGGGACAGGTCCGGGGCCCCAGCATTTT. It specifies CASSLGTGPGPQHF. The chain has TRBV7-2 and TRBJ1-5; 7 positions agree with TRBD1. There are 14 residues in the CDR3. With 1 base clipped from V and 9 bases from J, the junction kept 6 bases outside the gene matches. The germline gives CDR1 SGHTA, CDR2 FQGNSA.